This T cell receptor (beta chain) came from a study of ipilimumab plus nivolumab after autologous stem cell transplantation. The CDR3 is 16 amino acids. Germline V CDR1 and CDR2: LNHDA, SQIVND (reference sequence). Trimming stripped 4 bases from V and 0 bases from J, with 13 bases between. Libraries were prepared by immunoSEQ multiplex PCR; TCRdb keeps only in-frame clonotypes and omits some of them. The sample has over 2,000 clones, roughly 78% seen once. Starting 14 to 28 days after autologous transplant, ipilimumab 1 mg/kg was given. This clone was seen a handful of times. Here the sequenced sample was PBMCs, taken in a trial of ipilimumab plus nivolumab as post-transplant consolidation. This sequence was found in a male donor with multiple myeloma. The chain combines TRBV19 with TRBJ1-3; D unresolved. The CDR3 sequence: CASSRAGSDSGNTIYF. CDR3 nucleotides: TGTGCCAGTAGTAGAGCCGGGTCAGACTCTGGAAACACCATATATTTT.